The clone carrying this T cell receptor (beta chain) was seen repeatedly, ten times or more. Antigen specificity is unknown. Losses at the gene ends were 4 bases for V and 4 bases for J; bases not matched to a gene: 7. Germline CDR1 reads SGHRS; CDR2 reads YFSETQ. CDR3 size: 15 residues. This sample is part of a study of spatial heterogeneity in lung cancer. Background on the study: In cases with available follow-up PBMC samples, these were sequenced at a median of approximately 2 years after resection. Consistently, beta-chain sequences turned up in larger numbers than alpha-chain sequences did.

TCRdb independently ran MiXCR on the 5' RACE reads; one entry per CDR3 protein. The sample holds 45,000 to 65,000 distinct CDR3 sequences, less than 9% seen once. The study, taken as a whole, reports: The study found ubiquitous expanded tumor TCRs in blood more at resection than follow-up.

Documented time point: blood at routine non-recurrence follow-up after resection. Whole RNA, isolated from tumor, nontumor lung or frozen PBMC, was sequenced without prior sorting. This rearrangement joins TRBV5-1 to TRBJ2-1, with 8 bases that match TRBD2. The sample here was PBMCs, taken at follow-up. This receptor was identified in a female donor with early-stage non-small cell lung cancer. Here the CDR3 DNA reads TGCGCCAGCAGCCCCGGGACTAGTGTTTACAATGAGCAGTTCTTC. Translated: CASSPGTSVYNEQFF.